The 29 T cell receptor beta chains below all came from one sample that was sequenced in a study of T cell responses to AZD1222 COVID-19 vaccine. Sequenced by immunoSEQ multiplex PCR; TCRdb stores in-frame clones only, minus some. The sample shows fewer than 150,000 clones, approximately 80% of them seen only once. The starting material was peripheral blood, obtained on day 0 of AZD1222 vaccination. These receptors were obtained from an adult in good health.

There are a few counts of this clone. This sequence joins TRBV9 and TRBJ2-7, with TRBD2 as a possible D gene (6 bases). Germline V lookup: CDR1 SGDLS, CDR2 YYNGEE. V gave up 3 bases and J gave up 4 bases, with 17 bases separating them. The CDR3 runs to 15 residues. CDR3 amino acids: CASSAGHTAGYEQYF. CDR3 coding DNA: TGTGCCAGCAGCGCAGGACATACGGCGGGGTACGAGCAGTACTTC.

The V and J genes are TRBV19 and TRBJ1-3; D gene unclear. CDR3 size: 17 residues. The V gene lost 1 base and the J gene lost 0 bases, with 13 bases spanning the gap. The germline V gene has CDR1 LNHDA and CDR2 SQIVND (reference sequence). This CDR3 reads CASSIVIQGDSGNTIYF. DNA of the CDR3: TGTGCCAGTAGTATAGTGATCCAAGGAGACTCTGGAAACACCATATATTTT.

The chain carries TRBV7-9 and TRBJ2-7; the D gene is possibly TRBD2 (6 bases). Germline CDR1 and CDR2: SEHNR and FQNEAQ (reference sequence). The CDR3 consists of 14 residues. Trimming shortened V by 5 bases and J by 6 bases, and 17 bases separated the two germline ends. The CDR3 sequence is CASSERVRGGEQYF. The CDR3 bases are TGTGCCAGCAGCGAAAGAGTGAGGGGAGGCGAGCAGTACTTC. Full variable domain (missing parts from reference TRBV7-9 and TRBJ2-7): DTGVSQNPRHKITKRGQNVTFRCDPISEHNRLYWYRQTLGQGPEFLTYFQNEAQLEKSRLLSDRFSAERPKGSFSTLEIQRTEQGDSAMYLCASSERVRGGEQYFGPGTRLTVT.

This chain uses TRBV5-6 with TRBJ2-7, with a possible D match to TRBD2 (6 bases). Germline loops: CDR1 SGHDT, CDR2 YYEEEE. V lost 0 bases, J lost 6 bases, and 7 bases lay in between. The CDR3 contains 12 residues. The CDR3 spells CASSLGSGEQYF. The DNA for the CDR3 is TGTGCCAGCAGCTTGGGTAGCGGCGAGCAGTACTTC.

The gene calls are TRBV6-1 and TRBJ1-2, with a weak D call TRBD1 (5 bases). V lost 2 bases, J lost 6 bases, and 10 bases lay in between. The CDR3 sequence is 13 residues long. CDR1 MNHNS and CDR2 SASEGT come from the germline V gene. This CDR3 is CASSEMGEDGYTF. The CDR3 DNA is TGTGCCAGCAGTGAAATGGGGGAGGATGGCTACACCTTC.

J is TRBJ1-1 and V is TRBV28, with TRBD1 identical over 7 bases. There are 16 residues in the CDR3. Germline V gives CDR1 MDHEN, CDR2 SYDVKM. The trim removed 2 bases at V and 1 base at J, leaving 7 bases unmatched. CDR3 in amino acids: CASSLLGRGPNTEAFF. The CDR3 DNA sequence: TGTGCCAGCAGTTTACTTGGGAGGGGGCCGAACACTGAAGCTTTCTTT.

V usage is TRBV12-3 or TRBV12-4 and J usage is TRBJ1-5, with D maybe TRBD1 (5 bases). V was shortened by 1 base and J by 9 bases, with 10 bases between the two germline ends. The CDR3 extends over 13 amino acids. The CDR3 region has the DNA TGTGCCAGCAGTTTAGGGGACGTCCTGCCCCAGCATTTT. It codes for CASSLGDVLPQHF.

The CDR3 DNA reads as TGTGCCAGCTGGTCAGCAGCACATTACGAGCAGTACTTC. It specifies CASWSAAHYEQYF. The V and J genes are TRBV27 and TRBJ2-7; D is ambiguous. CDR1 is MNHEY and CDR2 is SMNVEV in the germline V gene (reference sequence). V was cut by 8 bases and J by 4 bases, with 15 bases left in between. The CDR3 length is 13 residues.

This chain uses TRBV25-1 with TRBJ1-1, with 7 bases that match TRBD1. This CDR3 has 13 residues. Trimming removed 4 bases from V and 4 bases from J; junction bases left unmatched: 3. From germline, CDR1 is MGHDK and CDR2 SYGVNS. The CDR3 region has the DNA TGTGCCAGCAGTGGACAGGGTACCACTGAAGCTTTCTTT. Translated, it gives CASSGQGTTEAFF.

The rearrangement joins TRBV9 to TRBJ2-2; 13 bases align to TRBD2. Germline V lookup: CDR1 SGDLS, CDR2 YYNGEE. CDR3 size: 18 residues. Losses at the gene ends were 2 bases for V and 1 base for J; bases not matched to a gene: 5. The CDR3 DNA follows: TGTGCCAGCAGCGTCACTAGCGGGGGGGCCGGGAACACCGGGGAGCTGTTTTTT. Protein: CASSVTSGGAGNTGELFF.

This chain uses TRBV28 with TRBJ2-2, with a weak D call TRBD1 (5 bases). CDR1 MDHEN and CDR2 SYDVKM come from the germline V gene. V was clipped by 2 bases and J by 0 bases, with 10 bases between them. The CDR3 has 16 amino acids. The CDR3 loop is CASSLIQGTNTGELFF. In DNA form, the CDR3 reads TGTGCCAGCAGTTTAATCCAGGGAACGAACACCGGGGAGCTGTTTTTT.

The chain links TRBV5-6 to TRBJ1-5; no clear D gene. V was cut by 1 base and J by 0 bases, with 5 bases left in between. CDR3 length: 14 amino acids. CDR1 and CDR2 (germline): SGHDT, YYEEEE. CDR3 nucleotide sequence: TGTGCCAGCAGCTTGATACATAGCAATCAGCCCCAGCATTTT. Protein: CASSLIHSNQPQHF.

The chain combines TRBV28 with TRBJ1-6; D remains ambiguous. The V gene lost 5 bases and the J gene lost 0 bases, with 5 bases spanning the gap. The germline V gene has CDR1 MDHEN and CDR2 SYDVKM. This CDR3 contains 14 residues. The CDR3 loop reads CASSPLSYNSPLHF. The CDR3 DNA reads TGTGCCAGCAGTCCCCTCTCCTATAATTCACCCCTCCACTTT.

The V and J genes are TRBV5-6 and TRBJ1-6; D is perhaps TRBD1 (5 bases). V lost 3 bases and J 0 bases, leaving 13 bases between the germline ends. The germline V gene encodes CDR1 SGHDT and CDR2 YYEEEE. The CDR3 contains 17 residues. CDR3 sequence (DNA): TGTGCCAGCAGCTCCGGGACGGGTTACTCCTATAATTCACCCCTCCACTTT. Amino acid sequence: CASSSGTGYSYNSPLHF.

There are a few counts of this clone. V is TRBV27 and J is TRBJ1-3; D remains ambiguous. The germline V and J ends were trimmed by 5 bases and 4 bases, with 12 bases remaining between them. This CDR3 comprises 14 residues. In germline, CDR1 is MNHEY, CDR2 SMNVEV (reference sequence). CDR3 DNA sequence: TGTGCCAGCAGTCTTGCAGCGACGGGAAACACCATATATTTT. Its protein product is CASSLAATGNTIYF.

The chain links TRBV6-5 to TRBJ1-2; TRBD1 is a possible D gene (6 bases). V lost 5 bases to trimming and J lost 2 bases, with 12 bases between them. The CDR3 has 14 residues. Germline CDR1 MNHEY, CDR2 SVGAGI. In nucleotides, the CDR3 is TGTGCCAGCAGTAACAGGGCCGGGAACTATGGCTACACCTTC. Encoded protein: CASSNRAGNYGYTF.

This clone was recorded only once. V and J are TRBV5-3 and TRBJ2-7, with 7 bases lining up with TRBD1. TRBV5-3 is known as an ORF, though its function is uncertain. The CDR3 totals 15 residues. V shed 3 bases and J 0 bases; nucleotides not matched to a gene: 6. The CDR3 sequence is CARSWTGSSSYEQYF. The CDR3 DNA reads as TGTGCCAGAAGCTGGACAGGATCTTCCTCCTACGAGCAGTACTTC.

This chain uses TRBV27 with TRBJ2-2, with a tentative D call TRBD2 (5 bases). The CDR3 extends over 14 amino acids. V dropped 4 bases and J dropped 4 bases, with 10 bases sitting between them. Per germline, CDR1 MNHEY and CDR2 SMNVEV (reference sequence). The CDR3 sequence is CASSSTAGTGELFF. CDR3 nucleotides: TGTGCCAGCAGTTCGACGGCGGGCACCGGGGAGCTGTTTTTT.

The chain has TRBV28 and TRBJ2-5; 10 nucleotides align to TRBD1. V lost 8 bases, J lost 5 bases, and 14 bases stayed unmatched. Germline values: CDR1 MDHEN, CDR2 SYDVKM. The CDR3 length is 16 residues. CDR3 DNA: TGTGCCAGCCCCCCGGCTGGACAGGGGGTTGGGGAGACCCAGTACTTC. This gives the protein CASPPAGQGVGETQYF.

V gene TRBV5-4 combines with J gene TRBJ1-2; D call uncertain. Germline V CDR1 and CDR2: SGHNT, YYREEE (reference sequence). V lost 0 bases and J lost 8, with 23 bases in between. This CDR3 has 17 residues. CDR3 region: CASSLDTRKGSTVGYTF. The CDR3 DNA reads TGTGCCAGCAGCTTGGATACCAGGAAGGGATCCACCGTGGGCTACACCTTC.

This clone was observed a single time. V gene TRBV28 combines with J gene TRBJ1-1; 8 bases align to TRBD1. Losses at the gene ends were 9 bases for V and 4 bases for J; bases not matched to a gene: 7. The CDR3 runs 13 residues. Germline V gene data show CDR1 as MDHEN and CDR2 as SYDVKM. CDR3 protein: CASLAGGGTEAFF. For the CDR3, the DNA is TGTGCCAGTCTTGCAGGGGGCGGCACTGAAGCTTTCTTT.

This rearrangement joins TRBV5-1 to TRBJ1-4; TRBD1 matches 9 bases. The germline CDR1 and CDR2 sequences are SGHRS and YFSETQ. V was clipped by 4 bases and J by 5 bases; unmatched bases: 9. This CDR3 contains 16 residues. The DNA of the CDR3 is TGCGCCAGCAGCCCCGACGTACAGGGGGCCAATGAAAAACTGTTTTTT. Translated, it gives CASSPDVQGANEKLFF.

The V gene is TRBV28, the J gene TRBJ1-1; possibly TRBD1 for D (6 bases). Trimming took off 5 bases at V and 0 bases at J, with 16 bases between the two ends. The germline CDR1 and CDR2 sequences are MDHEN and SYDVKM. The CDR3 runs to 16 residues. Here the CDR3 reads CASSPRGGAMNTEAFF. CDR3 sequence (DNA): TGTGCCAGCAGTCCCCGGGGGGGGGCCATGAACACTGAAGCTTTCTTT. The entire variable domain, with the rest obtained from reference TRBV28 and TRBJ1-1, is as follows: DVKVTQSSRYLVKRTGEKVFLECVQDMDHENMFWYRQDPGLGLRLIYFSYDVKMKEKGDIPEGYSVSREKKERFSLILESASTNQTSMYLCASSPRGGAMNTEAFFGQGTRLTVV.

The chain has TRBV11-2 and TRBJ1-2; 10 nucleotides align to TRBD1. J gave up 7 bases and V 4 bases, and 12 bases lay outside the gene matches. Germline-derived CDR1 and CDR2 are SGHAT and FQNNGV. This CDR3 comprises 16 residues. The CDR3 reads CASSSFFGQGVGGYTF. The CDR3 nucleotides read TGTGCCAGCAGCTCCTTTTTCGGACAGGGGGTTGGTGGCTACACCTTC.

The chain uses TRBV5-1 and TRBJ2-2; 7 bases fit TRBD1. The V and J ends lost 7 bases and 2 bases, in that order; junction bases with no gene match: 8. The CDR3 covers 15 residues. CDR1 and CDR2 from the germline V gene are SGHRS and YFSETQ. CDR3 protein: CASLPGQLNTGELFF. CDR3 nucleotide sequence: TGCGCCAGCCTACCGGGACAGCTTAACACCGGGGAGCTGTTTTTT.

The table lists this clone with a count of one. This chain joins TRBV28 and TRBJ1-1; D is unresolved. Germline CDR1 reads MDHEN; CDR2 reads SYDVKM. Trimming left V 7 bases short and J 7 bases short, with 10 bases between. This CDR3 has 11 amino acids. The CDR3 protein is CASKLQLEAFF. DNA for the CDR3: TGTGCCAGCAAATTACAGCTTGAAGCTTTCTTT.

The chain has TRBV19 and TRBJ1-1, with a possible D match to TRBD1 (6 bases). Germline assignment: CDR1 LNHDA and CDR2 SQIVND (reference sequence). V gave up 6 bases and J gave up 4 bases, with 12 bases separating them. The CDR3 is made up of 13 amino acids. In DNA, the CDR3 is TGTGCCAGTAGGGACAGAAGGAGCACTGAAGCTTTCTTT. Amino acid sequence: CASRDRRSTEAFF. Full variable domain (rest looked up from reference TRBV19 and TRBJ1-1): DGGITQSPKYLFRKEGQNVTLSCEQNLNHDAMYWYRQDPGQGLRLIYYSQIVNDFQKGDIAEGYSVSREKKESFPLTVTSAQKNPTAFYLCASRDRRSTEAFFGQGTRLTVV.

This chain joins TRBV19 and TRBJ2-2; 7 bases are a match to TRBD2. Per germline, CDR1 LNHDA and CDR2 SQIVND (reference sequence). This CDR3 has 16 amino acids. V gave up 5 bases and J gave up 0 bases; unmatched junction bases: 6. The CDR3 loop is CASSGLLATNTGELFF. DNA of the CDR3: TGTGCCAGTAGTGGGCTACTAGCGACGAACACCGGGGAGCTGTTTTTT.

This sequence joins TRBV3-1 (or the pseudogene TRBV3-2) and TRBJ1-5, with 8 bases that match TRBD1. V shed 4 bases and J 8 bases; nucleotides not matched to a gene: 10. Germline CDR1 reads LGHDT; CDR2 reads YNNKEL (reference sequence). The CDR3 contains 15 residues. CDR3 region: CASSPGQGLGEPQHF. The CDR3, as DNA: TGTGCCAGCAGCCCCGGACAGGGTCTAGGGGAGCCCCAGCATTTT.